The 20 T cell receptor beta chains given below trace back to one sample, sequenced in a study of blood T cell repertoires in COVID-19. TCRdb's copy holds only in-frame clones and misses some; the assay was immunoSEQ multiplex PCR. The sample includes 150,000 to 200,000 clones, over 75% of them seen just once. The material sequenced was peripheral blood. These receptors all come from a woman of 80 years or more with acute or convalescent COVID-19.

This sequence joins TRBV29-1 and TRBJ1-1, with D possibly matching TRBD1 (5 bases). Trimming took 6 bases from V and 0 from J, leaving 14 bases between them. The germline V gene encodes CDR1 SQVTM and CDR2 ANQGSEA. This CDR3 contains 14 residues. The CDR3 region has the DNA TGCAGCGTGGGAAGGTCAGGGATGAACACTGAAGCTTTCTTT. It is translated as CSVGRSGMNTEAFF.

CDR3 bases: TGTGCCAGCAGCTTAGACAGGAACACCATATATTTT. Its translation: CASSLDRNTIYF. This chain uses TRBV13 with TRBJ1-3; weak D call: TRBD1 (5 bases). Per the germline V gene, CDR1 is PRHDT and CDR2 is FYEKMQ (reference sequence). There are 12 residues in the CDR3. The V and J ends lost 1 base and 7 bases respectively, with 5 bases between them. Full variable domain (missing parts from reference TRBV13 and TRBJ1-3): AAGVIQSPRHLIKEKRETATLKCYPIPRHDTVYWYQQGPGQDPQFLISFYEKMQSDKGSIPDRFSAQQFSDYHSELNMSSLELGDSALYFCASSLDRNTIYFGEGSWLTVV.

The rearrangement uses TRBV18 and TRBJ1-1; 8 bases align to TRBD1. This CDR3 is built from 14 residues. V shed 3 bases, J shed 10 bases, and the junction held 10 bases outside the gene matches. Germline V gene data show CDR1 as KGHSH and CDR2 as LQKENI. CDR3 amino acids: CASSPGTGQRGAFF. The CDR3 bases are TGTGCCAGCTCACCTGGGACAGGCCAACGGGGAGCTTTCTTT.

The chain links TRBV13 to TRBJ1-1; 11 bases are a match to TRBD1. This CDR3 contains 15 residues. The J segment lost 4 bases and the V segment lost 5 bases, leaving 6 bases of the junction unmatched. The germline V gene has CDR1 PRHDT and CDR2 FYEKMQ (reference sequence). Here the CDR3 DNA reads TGTGCCAGCAGCAAGGACAGGGGGCCCAGCACTGAAGCTTTCTTT. Translation: CASSKDRGPSTEAFF. Full variable domain (rest looked up from reference TRBV13 and TRBJ1-1): AAGVIQSPRHLIKEKRETATLKCYPIPRHDTVYWYQQGPGQDPQFLISFYEKMQSDKGSIPDRFSAQQFSDYHSELNMSSLELGDSALYFCASSKDRGPSTEAFFGQGTRLTVV.

This clone was counted between two and nine times. The chain joins TRBV11-2 to TRBJ1-5; tentative D call: TRBD1 (5 bases). Trimming stripped 1 base from V and 7 bases from J, with 17 bases between. CDR3 length equals 16 residues. Germline V lookup: CDR1 SGHAT, CDR2 FQNNGV. The CDR3, as DNA: TGTGCCAGCAGCTTAGGCCTACAGGTTCGCAGCCAGCCCCAGCATTTT. Protein sequence: CASSLGLQVRSQPQHF.

This sequence joins TRBV9 and TRBJ2-1; 7 bases fit TRBD2. The V segment lost 3 bases and the J segment 0 bases; nucleotides outside the gene matches: 6. The germline CDR1 and CDR2 sequences are SGDLS and YYNGEE. CDR3 length: 16 amino acids. CDR3 in DNA: TGTGCCAGCAGCGCCCTAGCGGCCAGCTCCTACAATGAGCAGTTCTTC. This gives the protein CASSALAASSYNEQFF.

This rearrangement joins TRBV6-5 to TRBJ1-2; TRBD1 matches at 9 bases. The V segment lost 5 bases and the J segment 8 bases; nucleotides outside the gene matches: 12. The CDR3 runs to 15 residues. The germline CDR1 and CDR2 sequences are MNHEY and SVGAGI. CDR3 sequence: CASSPLITGGGGYTF. CDR3 nucleotides: TGTGCCAGCAGTCCGTTAATTACAGGGGGCGGGGGCTACACCTTC.

The gene calls are TRBV27 and TRBJ1-2, with D tentatively TRBD1 (5 bases). V was trimmed by 5 bases and J by 8 bases, leaving 9 bases between them. Germline CDR1 and CDR2: MNHEY and SMNVEV (reference sequence). The CDR3 runs 11 residues. This CDR3 reads CASSDSWGYTF. The CDR3 DNA follows: TGTGCCAGCAGTGACAGTTGGGGCTACACCTTC.

This clone was recorded a few times. The CDR3 sequence: CASSDSLGSQPQHF. In DNA form, the CDR3 reads TGTGCCAGCAGTGACTCTCTAGGGAGTCAGCCCCAGCATTTT. The V and J genes are TRBV6-4 and TRBJ1-5; D is unresolved. The CDR3 consists of 14 residues. Germline CDR1 MRHNA, CDR2 SNTAGT. Between the trimmed V and J ends, which lost 0 bases and 6 bases, there was a span of 9 bases.

V gene TRBV19 combines with J gene TRBJ1-2; TRBD1 matches at 7 bases. J was trimmed by 1 base and V by 8 bases; bases with no gene match: 10. Germline CDR1 and CDR2: LNHDA and SQIVND (reference sequence). The CDR3 runs to 15 residues. This CDR3 is CASRQGGPVNYGYTF. CDR3 coding DNA: TGTGCCAGTCGCCAGGGGGGTCCCGTTAACTATGGCTACACCTTC.

The chain has TRBV19 and TRBJ1-4, with D possibly being TRBD1 (6 bases). V lost 6 bases and J lost 2, with 13 bases in between. Germline V gene lookup returns CDR1 LNHDA and CDR2 SQIVND (reference sequence). This CDR3 has 15 residues. The CDR3 coding sequence is TGTGCCAGTAGCCCAGGGGCGCCGACTAATGAAAAACTGTTTTTT. This translates into CASSPGAPTNEKLFF.

The CDR3 nucleotides read TGTGCCAGCAGCCAAGATCTGCGGGCCCAAGCTTTCTTT. This codes for CASSQDLRAQAFF. The gene calls are TRBV3-1 (or the pseudogene TRBV3-2) and TRBJ1-1; D gene unclear. The CDR3 contains 13 residues. Looked up from germline, CDR1 is LGHDT and CDR2 is YNNKEL (reference sequence). The germline V and J ends were trimmed by 0 bases and 9 bases, with 11 bases remaining between them.

The rearrangement joins TRBV3-1 (or the pseudogene TRBV3-2) to TRBJ2-2; the D gene is possibly TRBD1 (6 bases). The V gene lost 2 bases and the J gene lost 4 bases, with 23 bases spanning the gap. The length of the CDR3 is 19 residues. From germline, CDR1 is LGHDT and CDR2 YNNKEL (reference sequence). CDR3 sequence reads: CASSQRSITGTIATGELFF. The CDR3 DNA is TGTGCCAGCAGCCAAAGATCGATTACAGGGACGATCGCCACCGGGGAGCTGTTTTTT.

The chain couples TRBV11-3 to TRBJ2-2; 10 bases agree with TRBD2. The CDR3 totals 14 residues. With V trimmed by 6 bases and J by 5 bases, 3 bases remained unmatched. Germline lookup yields CDR1 SGHNT and CDR2 YENEEA. The CDR3 loop is CASSWTSGTGELFF. The CDR3 coding sequence is TGTGCCAGCAGTTGGACTAGCGGTACCGGGGAGCTGTTTTTT.

This chain joins TRBV5-4 and TRBJ1-3; D may be TRBD1 (5 bases). Germline lookup yields CDR1 SGHNT and CDR2 YYREEE (reference sequence). This CDR3 is 13 amino acids long. Trimming cost V 2 bases and J 3 bases, with 6 bases left between them. CDR3 nucleotides: TGTGCCAGCAGCTTAGACAGTGGAAACACCATATATTTT. Translated: CASSLDSGNTIYF.

The chain links TRBV5-6 to TRBJ1-5; 7 nucleotides align to TRBD1. The CDR3 has 15 residues. Unmatched junction bases numbered 6, after V lost 4 bases and J lost 2 bases. Germline CDR1 is SGHDT and CDR2 is YYEEEE. In nucleotides, the CDR3 is TGTGCCAGCAGCCAGGGGGTTCGGGGCAATCAGCCCCAGCATTTT. Translating gives CASSQGVRGNQPQHF.

The chain is built from TRBV5-1 and TRBJ1-2, with 8 bases fitting TRBD1. Looked up from germline, CDR1 is SGHRS and CDR2 is YFSETQ. J gave up 8 bases and V 4 bases, and 13 bases lay outside the gene matches. The CDR3 runs 15 residues. The CDR3 DNA reads TGCGCCAGCAGCCCCGGTACTCCGGGACAGGACGGCTACACCTTC. It codes for CASSPGTPGQDGYTF.

This clone appeared once. Here the CDR3 DNA reads TGTGCCAGCAGCGTATGGGACAGGGAGGAATATGGCTACACCTTC. This sequence encodes CASSVWDREEYGYTF. The chain links TRBV9 to TRBJ1-2; TRBD1 matches at 9 bases. This CDR3 has 15 residues. The germline V gene encodes CDR1 SGDLS and CDR2 YYNGEE. Trimming took 1 base from V and 5 from J; bases not matched to a gene: 6.

The chain carries TRBV5-1 and TRBJ2-3; TRBD2 agrees at 7 bases. The CDR3 loop spans 16 amino acids. CDR1 is SGHRS, CDR2 YFSETQ, per germline. Germline trimming cut 4 bases from V and 4 bases from J; bases unmatched to any gene: 12. The CDR3 DNA sequence: TGCGCCAGCAGCCTCATGGGCGGGAGAGTGTCAGATACGCAGTATTTT. Amino acids: CASSLMGGRVSDTQYF.

The CDR3 reads CASSIMGTSGVNTGELFF. CDR3 nucleotide sequence: TGTGCCAGTAGTATAATGGGGACTAGCGGGGTAAACACCGGGGAGCTGTTTTTT. The chain recombines TRBV19 with TRBJ2-2; the match to TRBD2 covers 13 bases. CDR1 and CDR2 (germline): LNHDA, SQIVND (reference sequence). With 2 bases clipped from V and 2 bases from J, the junction kept 5 bases outside the gene matches. The CDR3 runs to 18 residues.